This passage covers 17 T cell receptor beta chains from one sample sequenced in a study of T cell changes during pregnancy in multiple sclerosis. Sequencing was performed with immunoSEQ multiplex PCR; in TCRdb, only in-frame clones are kept and a portion is missing. The sample shows some 90,000 clones, around 91% of them seen only once. The sequencing here drew on peripheral blood, taken after pregnancy. The receptors here all came from a female donor in good health, enrolled as a control in a pregnancy study.

V gene TRBV6-1 combines with J gene TRBJ2-3; 9 nucleotides match TRBD2. This CDR3 is built from 14 residues. Germline V gene lookup returns CDR1 MNHNS and CDR2 SASEGT. Trimming cost V 8 bases and J 3 bases; bases outside gene matches: 6. CDR3 residues: CASSLAGTTDTQYF. CDR3 DNA: TGTGCCAGCTCTCTAGCGGGGACGACAGATACGCAGTATTTT.

The chain links TRBV6-1 to TRBJ2-1, with 7 bases lining up with TRBD1. With V trimmed by 4 bases and J by 7 bases, 16 bases remained unmatched. In germline, CDR1 is MNHNS, CDR2 SASEGT. This CDR3 is 17 amino acids long. As DNA, the CDR3 is TGTGCCAGCAGTGGGGGGAGACAGGGCGGATTCGGGAATGAGCAGTTCTTC. This translates into CASSGGRQGGFGNEQFF.

Only one count was recorded for this clone. The rearrangement uses TRBV2 and TRBJ1-2; D is ambiguous. Trimming removed 6 bases at V and 6 bases at J, with 17 bases between. This CDR3 contains 14 residues. Germline V CDR1 and CDR2: SNHLY, FYNNEI. The CDR3 region is CASSLSPTRDGYTF. DNA for the CDR3: TGTGCCAGCAGCCTATCACCCACCCGGGATGGCTACACCTTC.

Remarks on this clone: The junction departs from germline at one end; a sequencing error may be responsible. The same CDR3 is also encoded by other DNA sequences in this sample. This chain connects TRBV27 to TRBJ1-2; D is ambiguous. The CDR3 extends over 15 amino acids. CDR1 MNHEY and CDR2 SMNVEV come from the germline V gene (reference sequence). CDR3 in DNA: TGTGCTAGCAGTTTCGGCGGAGCACCTAACTATGGCTACACCTTC. It codes for CASSFGGAPNYGYTF.

This chain connects TRBV6-6 to TRBJ2-3; D remains ambiguous. This CDR3 region has 14 residues. From germline, CDR1 is MNHNY and CDR2 SVGAGI (reference sequence). V lost 0 bases to trimming and J lost 5 bases, with 9 bases between them. The CDR3 protein is CASSYSIIRDTQYF. In nucleotides, the CDR3 is TGTGCCAGCAGTTACTCGATCATTAGAGATACGCAGTATTTT.

The V call is TRBV11-2, the J call TRBJ2-5; 11 bases line up with TRBD2. Germline CDR1 reads SGHAT; CDR2 reads FQNNGV. V was pared by 0 bases and J by 6 bases, with 6 bases of the junction left unmatched. The CDR3 runs 16 residues. In DNA form, the CDR3 reads TGTGCCAGCAGCTTAGACCGCCTAGCGGGGGGCCAGACCCAGTACTTC. This encodes CASSLDRLAGGQTQYF.

The V call is TRBV7-2, the J call TRBJ1-2; D uncertain. The CDR3 consists of 14 residues. V was clipped by 3 bases and J by 6 bases, with 14 bases between them. Germline V gives CDR1 SGHTA, CDR2 FQGNSA. CDR3 protein: CASSFSPEVDGYTF. CDR3 DNA sequence: TGTGCCAGCAGCTTCTCTCCGGAGGTGGATGGCTACACCTTC.

The chain is built from TRBV19 and TRBJ1-5; 7 bases map to TRBD1. The trim removed 8 bases at V and 4 bases at J, leaving 5 bases unmatched. CDR3 length: 13 residues. Germline CDR1 reads LNHDA; CDR2 reads SQIVND (reference sequence). CDR3 loop: CASQTGWNQPQHF. CDR3 in DNA: TGTGCCAGTCAGACAGGGTGGAATCAGCCCCAGCATTTT.

V and J are TRBV7-2 and TRBJ2-2, with 12 bases fitting TRBD2. The length of the CDR3 is 15 residues. CDR1 SGHTA and CDR2 FQGNSA come from the germline V gene. With 4 bases clipped from V and 4 bases from J, the junction kept 1 base outside the gene matches. CDR3 region: CASSWTSGVTGELFF. The CDR3 DNA is TGTGCCAGCAGCTGGACTAGCGGGGTCACCGGGGAGCTGTTTTTT.

The genes are TRBV6-6 and TRBJ1-2, with unresolved D. CDR1 is MNHNY, CDR2 SVGAGI, per germline (reference sequence). CDR3 length: 13 residues. Trimming took off 7 bases at V and 3 bases at J, with 12 bases between the two ends. The CDR3 here is CASTHAVYYGYTF. The CDR3 nucleotides read TGTGCCAGCACACACGCGGTTTACTATGGCTACACCTTC.

This rearrangement joins TRBV19 to TRBJ2-3; tentatively, D is TRBD2 (6 bases). The CDR3 is 13 residues long. Trimming removed 7 bases at V and 3 bases at J, with 11 bases between. Germline values: CDR1 LNHDA, CDR2 SQIVND (reference sequence). CDR3: CASTEGQTDTQYF. The CDR3 region has the DNA TGTGCCAGTACGGAGGGGCAGACAGATACGCAGTATTTT.

This sequence joins TRBV15 and TRBJ1-2; 8 nucleotides align to TRBD1. V shed 1 base and J 8 bases; nucleotides not matched to a gene: 0. Germline values: CDR1 LNHNV, CDR2 YYDKDF (reference sequence). There are 12 residues in the CDR3. The CDR3 spells CATSRAGGGYTF. The CDR3 DNA reads as TGTGCCACCAGCAGAGCAGGGGGCGGCTACACCTTC.

The rearrangement uses TRBV19 and TRBJ2-1; tentatively, D is TRBD2 (5 bases). The CDR3 has 17 residues. V was pared by 7 bases and J by 1 base, with 20 bases between. From germline, CDR1 is LNHDA and CDR2 SQIVND (reference sequence). The CDR3 coding sequence is TGTGCCAGTACCCCAACGGGATTAGCTAGGTCCTACAATGAGCAGTTCTTC. It yields the protein CASTPTGLARSYNEQFF.

This chain uses TRBV5-6 with TRBJ1-4; tentatively, D is TRBD1 (6 bases). The germline V and J ends were trimmed by 6 bases and 8 bases, with 20 bases remaining between them. Germline V gene sequence: CDR1 SGHDT, CDR2 YYEEEE. The CDR3 totals 15 residues. The CDR3 DNA sequence: TGTGCCAGCATCAAAACCGGGACCACAGGGGAAAAACTGTTTTTT. This translates into CASIKTGTTGEKLFF. The variable domain in full, with the rest retrieved from reference TRBV5-6 and TRBJ1-4, is DAGVTQSPTHLIKTRGQQVTLRCSPKSGHDTVSWYQQALGQGPQFIFQYYEEEERQRGNFPDRFSGHQFPNYSSELNVNALLLGDSALYLCASIKTGTTGEKLFFGSGTQLSVL.

This sequence joins TRBV7-2 and TRBJ1-5; 7 positions agree with TRBD1. CDR1 is SGHTA, CDR2 FQGNSA, per germline. The CDR3 spans 14 residues. The junction had 2 bases not matched to a gene; V was cut back by 3 bases and J by 3 bases. Here the CDR3 reads CASSLTGLNQPQHF. The CDR3 nucleotides are TGTGCCAGCAGCTTGACAGGGCTCAATCAGCCCCAGCATTTT.

This sequence joins TRBV27 and TRBJ2-7, with D maybe TRBD1 (5 bases). CDR3 length: 15 amino acids. Trimming stripped 5 bases from V and 2 bases from J, with 16 bases between. Germline values: CDR1 MNHEY, CDR2 SMNVEV (reference sequence). CDR3 sequence reads: CASSRTKLPAYEQYF. In DNA, the CDR3 is TGTGCCAGCAGTAGGACAAAACTACCCGCCTACGAGCAGTACTTC.

The genes are TRBV18 and TRBJ1-4, with 7 nucleotides matching TRBD1. V lost 1 base and J lost 6; bases outside the gene matches: 2. The CDR3 totals 14 residues. The germline V gene encodes CDR1 KGHSH and CDR2 LQKENI. As DNA, the CDR3 is TGTGCCAGCTCACCACAGGGGGCGGATGAAAAACTGTTTTTT. It codes for CASSPQGADEKLFF.